These T cell receptor beta chains were read from a single sample in a study of shared clonotypes between healthy human individuals. Data came from immunoSEQ multiplex PCR; TCRdb stores just in-frame clones and leaves some out. The data contain around 320,000 clones, 80% to 90% of them singletons. Material: memory CD8+ T cells sorted from blood. Receptors originate from a man in his late teens or twenties in good health. Both conserved end residues are part of each CDR3. A D gene is named only where the DNA matches it firmly.

CDR3aa: CASSDERYTF; d_gene: NA; j_gene: TRBJ1-2; v_gene: TRBV10-1
CDR3aa: CASSPRDGSYEQYF; d_gene: NA; j_gene: TRBJ2-7; v_gene: TRBV4-1
CDR3aa: CASSPESFPHYNEQFF; d_gene: NA; j_gene: TRBJ2-1; v_gene: TRBV7-6
CDR3aa: CASSILYAPPRGYTF; d_gene: NA; j_gene: TRBJ1-2; v_gene: TRBV19
CDR3aa: CASSLVRDNEQFF; d_gene: NA; j_gene: TRBJ2-1; v_gene: TRBV7-9
CDR3aa: CASSQALAGGHYEQYF; d_gene: TRBD2; j_gene: TRBJ2-7; v_gene: TRBV4-1
CDR3aa: CASSLRGPYEQYF; d_gene: TRBD1; j_gene: TRBJ2-7; v_gene: TRBV11-2
CDR3aa: CASSRLAGSETQYF; d_gene: TRBD2; j_gene: TRBJ2-5; v_gene: TRBV6-5
CDR3aa: CASSPSLPDSNTEAFF; d_gene: NA; j_gene: TRBJ1-1; v_gene: TRBV25-1
CDR3aa: CASSSPGPFAGGYTF; d_gene: NA; j_gene: TRBJ1-2; v_gene: TRBV18
CDR3aa: CASSESISLNSPLHF; d_gene: NA; j_gene: TRBJ1-6; v_gene: TRBV10-2
CDR3aa: CASSLDAELTDTQYF; d_gene: NA; j_gene: TRBJ2-3; v_gene: TRBV4-3
CDR3aa: CASSYDRGNQPQHF; d_gene: TRBD1; j_gene: TRBJ1-5; v_gene: TRBV6-5
CDR3aa: CASSLSGTVLNEQYF; d_gene: NA; j_gene: TRBJ2-7; v_gene: TRBV5-1
CDR3aa: CASSLVSGTYEQYF; d_gene: NA; j_gene: TRBJ2-7; v_gene: TRBV5-1
CDR3aa: CAWSQTRGGPSSGIIYNEQFF; d_gene: NA; j_gene: TRBJ2-1; v_gene: TRBV30
CDR3aa: CASSGYLDNAAETQYF; d_gene: NA; j_gene: TRBJ2-5; v_gene: TRBV11-2
CDR3aa: CASSLDGSGYGYTF; d_gene: NA; j_gene: TRBJ1-2; v_gene: TRBV11-3
CDR3aa: CASTPGTIAYNEQFF; d_gene: TRBD2; j_gene: TRBJ2-1; v_gene: TRBV27
CDR3aa: CASSPQETQYF; d_gene: NA; j_gene: TRBJ2-5; v_gene: TRBV7-9
CDR3aa: CASSPGKARPGDYGYTF; d_gene: NA; j_gene: TRBJ1-2; v_gene: TRBV7-2
CDR3aa: CASKDDSISYEQYF; d_gene: NA; j_gene: TRBJ2-7; v_gene: TRBV5-8
CDR3aa: CASSITGNTEAFF; d_gene: NA; j_gene: TRBJ1-1; v_gene: TRBV19
CDR3aa: CAISVRNTGELFF; d_gene: NA; j_gene: TRBJ2-2; v_gene: TRBV10-3
CDR3aa: CASSQEVGRFYEQYF; d_gene: NA; j_gene: TRBJ2-7; v_gene: TRBV4-1
CDR3aa: CASSQGFSSNQPQHF; d_gene: NA; j_gene: TRBJ1-5; v_gene: TRBV7-9
CDR3aa: CASTRGGPYGYTF; d_gene: NA; j_gene: TRBJ1-2; v_gene: TRBV28
CDR3aa: CASSYSDSATNEKLFF; d_gene: NA; j_gene: TRBJ1-4; v_gene: TRBV6-5
CDR3aa: CASSVAGGPYEQYF; d_gene: TRBD2; j_gene: TRBJ2-7; v_gene: TRBV9
CDR3aa: CASTGTGDGYTF; d_gene: TRBD1; j_gene: TRBJ1-2; v_gene: TRBV2
CDR3aa: CASSFAGDTQYF; d_gene: NA; j_gene: TRBJ2-3; v_gene: TRBV5-6
CDR3aa: CAWSVRAGRADTQYF; d_gene: TRBD2; j_gene: TRBJ2-3; v_gene: TRBV30
CDR3aa: CASSPAAGGNGYTF; d_gene: TRBD1; j_gene: TRBJ1-2; v_gene: TRBV11-2
CDR3aa: CASSQDGQYYEQYF; d_gene: NA; j_gene: TRBJ2-7; v_gene: TRBV4-1
CDR3aa: CASSLWQGNQPQHF; d_gene: NA; j_gene: TRBJ1-5; v_gene: TRBV27
CDR3aa: CASSHVVGSPRTREQYF; d_gene: NA; j_gene: TRBJ2-7; v_gene: TRBV11-2
CDR3aa: CASSQLLASGKVISGANVLTF; d_gene: TRBD2; j_gene: TRBJ2-6; v_gene: TRBV4-3
CDR3aa: CATGENYEQYF; d_gene: TRBD1; j_gene: TRBJ2-7; v_gene: TRBV10-3
CDR3aa: CSVEDSGGNNYGYTF; d_gene: NA; j_gene: TRBJ1-2; v_gene: TRBV29-1
CDR3aa: CATSREEDGLDQPQHF; d_gene: NA; j_gene: TRBJ1-5; v_gene: TRBV15
CDR3aa: CASSYGASRYYNEQFF; d_gene: NA; j_gene: TRBJ2-1; v_gene: TRBV6-5
CDR3aa: CASGGLASTTDTQYF; d_gene: TRBD2; j_gene: TRBJ2-3; v_gene: TRBV27
CDR3aa: CASSLGREDNSPLHF; d_gene: NA; j_gene: TRBJ1-6; v_gene: TRBV11-2
CDR3aa: CASSEYATVSYEQYF; d_gene: NA; j_gene: TRBJ2-7; v_gene: TRBV2